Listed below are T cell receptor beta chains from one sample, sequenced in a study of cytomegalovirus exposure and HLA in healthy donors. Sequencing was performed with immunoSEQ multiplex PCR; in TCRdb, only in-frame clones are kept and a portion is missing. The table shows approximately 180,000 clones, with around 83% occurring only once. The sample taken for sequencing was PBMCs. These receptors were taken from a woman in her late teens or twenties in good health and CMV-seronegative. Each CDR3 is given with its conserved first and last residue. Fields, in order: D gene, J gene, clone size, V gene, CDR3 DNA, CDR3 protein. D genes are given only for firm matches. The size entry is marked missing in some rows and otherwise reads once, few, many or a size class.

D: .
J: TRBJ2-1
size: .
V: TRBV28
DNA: TGTGCCAGCAGTAACCCCGGGGGTCGCTCCTACAATGAGCAGTTCTTC
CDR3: CASSNPGGRSYNEQFF

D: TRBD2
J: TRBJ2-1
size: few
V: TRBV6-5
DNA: TGTGCCAGCAGTTTAGCGGGAGGGCCTGGTGAGCAGTTCTTC
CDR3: CASSLAGGPGEQFF

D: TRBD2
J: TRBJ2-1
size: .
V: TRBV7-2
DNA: TGTGCCAGCAGCTTGGGACTAGAAGTGGGGCAGTTCTTC
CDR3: CASSLGLEVGQFF

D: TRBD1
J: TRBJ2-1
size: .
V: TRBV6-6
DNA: TGTGCCAGCAGCGGACAGGGGGCGAACAATGAGCAGTTCTTC
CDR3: CASSGQGANNEQFF

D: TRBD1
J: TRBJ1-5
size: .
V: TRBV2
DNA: TGTGCCACCATGCTGGACAGGGGCAATCAGCCCCAGCATTTT
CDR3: CATMLDRGNQPQHF

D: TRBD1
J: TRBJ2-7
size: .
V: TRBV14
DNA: TGTGCCAGCAGCCGGGACAGGGGCGCCCAGTACGAGCAGTACTTC
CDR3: CASSRDRGAQYEQYF

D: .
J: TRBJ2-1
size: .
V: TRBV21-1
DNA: TGTGCCAGCAGCAAAGGTGTGGGGGCAACCTACAATGAGCAGTTCTTC
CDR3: CASSKGVGATYNEQFF

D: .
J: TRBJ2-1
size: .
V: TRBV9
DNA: TGTGCCAGCAGCCCGGAGACAGGAAGCCCCTACAATGAGCAGTTCTTC
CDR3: CASSPETGSPYNEQFF

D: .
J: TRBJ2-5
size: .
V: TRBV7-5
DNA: TGTGCCAGAAGCTTAGAAATTAAGGGGGGGCCGGGAGAGACCCAGTACTTC
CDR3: CARSLEIKGGPGETQYF

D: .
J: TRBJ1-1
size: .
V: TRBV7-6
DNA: TGTGCCAGCAGCTTTTCGCCAGGGGCGACTGAAGCTTTCTTT
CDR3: CASSFSPGATEAFF

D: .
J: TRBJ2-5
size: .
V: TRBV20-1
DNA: TGCAGTGCACTCGGAGGAGAGACCCAGTACTTC
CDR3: CSALGGETQYF

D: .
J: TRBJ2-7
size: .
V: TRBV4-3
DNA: TGCGCCAGCAGCCAAGAAAGGGAGCACTACGAGCAGTACTTC
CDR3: CASSQEREHYEQYF

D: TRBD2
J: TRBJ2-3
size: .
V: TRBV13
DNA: TGTGCCAGCAGCTTGACCGGGAGGCGGGAATCGGCGTATACGCAGTATTTT
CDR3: CASSLTGRRESAYTQYF

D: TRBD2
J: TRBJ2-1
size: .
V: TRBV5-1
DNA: TGCGCCAGCAGCCTTAGCGGGAGTGGAAGGCGCTCCTACAATGAGCAGTTCTTC
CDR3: CASSLSGSGRRSYNEQFF

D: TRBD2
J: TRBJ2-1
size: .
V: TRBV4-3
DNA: TGCGCCAGCAGCCAAGTCCCGGTCGGGAGCGGGATCGGATACAATGAGCAGTTCTTC
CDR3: CASSQVPVGSGIGYNEQFF

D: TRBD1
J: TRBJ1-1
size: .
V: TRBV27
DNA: TGTGCCAGCAGCTTTGGACAGGGTCCCACTGAAGCTTTCTTT
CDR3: CASSFGQGPTEAFF

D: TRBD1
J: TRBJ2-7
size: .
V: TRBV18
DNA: TGTGCCAGCTCCAGAATCCCGGGACAGGGGAACGAGCAGTACTTC
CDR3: CASSRIPGQGNEQYF

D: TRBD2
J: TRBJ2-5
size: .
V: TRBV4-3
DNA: TGCGCCAGCAGCCAAGGACTAGCGAATCAAGAGACCCAGTACTTC
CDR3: CASSQGLANQETQYF

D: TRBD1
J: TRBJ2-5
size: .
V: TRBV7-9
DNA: TGTGCCGAATCCAGGGGGCGGGACAGGGCGCAAGAGACCCAGTACTTC
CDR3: CAESRGRDRAQETQYF

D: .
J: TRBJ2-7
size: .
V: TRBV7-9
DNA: TGTGCCAGCAGCTCAGACAGTGGGCAGTACTTC
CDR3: CASSSDSGQYF

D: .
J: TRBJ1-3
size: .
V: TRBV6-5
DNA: TGTGCCAGCAGCCTCAGGGACATGGCTGGAAACACCATATATTTT
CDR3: CASSLRDMAGNTIYF

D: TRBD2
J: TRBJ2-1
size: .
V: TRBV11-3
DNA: TGTGCCAGCAGCTTAACCGGGAGGGCAGGTGAGCAGTTCTTC
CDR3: CASSLTGRAGEQFF

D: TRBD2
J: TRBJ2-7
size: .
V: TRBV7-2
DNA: TGTGCCAGCAGCTTGGGGACTAGCCGCTACGAGCAGTACTTC
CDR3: CASSLGTSRYEQYF

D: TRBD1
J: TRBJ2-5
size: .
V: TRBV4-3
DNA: TGCGCCAGCAGCCTCACCACAGGGGAAGGAGAGACCCAGTACTTC
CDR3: CASSLTTGEGETQYF

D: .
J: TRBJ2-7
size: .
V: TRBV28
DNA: TGTGCCACGTCCTACAGGGACGAGCAGTACTTC
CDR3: CATSYRDEQYF

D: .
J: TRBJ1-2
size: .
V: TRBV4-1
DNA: TGCGCCAGCAGCCAAGATCACCGCGGTGGAGGCTACACCTTC
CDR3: CASSQDHRGGGYTF

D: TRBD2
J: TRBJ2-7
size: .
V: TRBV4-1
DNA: TGCGCCAGCAGCCAAGTCGTCCCAGCGGGAGCCGAGCAGTACTTC
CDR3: CASSQVVPAGAEQYF

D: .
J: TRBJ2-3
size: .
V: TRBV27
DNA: TGTGCCAGCAGTTTATCCCCGACAGGAGTCACAGATACGCAGTATTTT
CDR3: CASSLSPTGVTDTQYF

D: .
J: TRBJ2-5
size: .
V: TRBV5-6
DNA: TGTGCCAGCAGCTTGTGGGGGGAAGAGACCCAGTACTTC
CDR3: CASSLWGEETQYF

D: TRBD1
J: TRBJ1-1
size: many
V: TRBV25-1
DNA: TGTGCCAGCGGAAGGGACAGCGAGACTGCTGAAGCTTTCTTT
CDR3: CASGRDSETAEAFF

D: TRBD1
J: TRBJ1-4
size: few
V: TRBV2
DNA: TGTGCCAGCAAAGGACAGGCTAATGAAAAACTGTTTTTT
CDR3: CASKGQANEKLFF

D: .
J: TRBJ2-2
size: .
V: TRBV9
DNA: TGTGCCAGCAGGACACAGGGATCGAACACCGGGGAGCTGTTTTTT
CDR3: CASRTQGSNTGELFF

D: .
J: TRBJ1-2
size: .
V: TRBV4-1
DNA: TGCGCCAGCAGCCAGCGGCAGGGCGGCGACTATGGCTACACCTTC
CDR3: CASSQRQGGDYGYTF

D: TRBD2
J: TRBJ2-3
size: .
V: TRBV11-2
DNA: TGTGCCAGCAACGCGGGAGGGCCGGGAGATACGCAGTATTTT
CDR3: CASNAGGPGDTQYF

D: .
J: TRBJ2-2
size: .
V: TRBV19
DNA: TGTGCCAGTATACCCCGAGCCAGGGTGGGCGGGGAGCTGTTTTTT
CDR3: CASIPRARVGGELFF

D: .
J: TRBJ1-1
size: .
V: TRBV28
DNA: TGTGCCAGCGTCGACCCGGGCACTGAAGCTTTCTTT
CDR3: CASVDPGTEAFF

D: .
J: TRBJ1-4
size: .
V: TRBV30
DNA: TGTGCCTGTCTGGACGGGATAGAACGTCCTACAACTAATGAAAAACTGTTTTTT
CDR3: CACLDGIERPTTNEKLFF

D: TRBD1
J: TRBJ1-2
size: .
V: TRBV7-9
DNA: TGTGCCAGCAGCTCACCGGGACAGGGTTATGGCTACACCTTC
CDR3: CASSSPGQGYGYTF

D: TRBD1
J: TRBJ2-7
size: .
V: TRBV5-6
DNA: TGTGCCAGCAGCAGTGACAGGGGCAAGTACTTC
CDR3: CASSSDRGKYF

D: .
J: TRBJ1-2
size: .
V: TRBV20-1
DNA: TGCAGTGCTAGGATAGACTATGGCTACACCTTC
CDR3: CSARIDYGYTF

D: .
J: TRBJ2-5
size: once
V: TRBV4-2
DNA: TGTGCCAGCAGCCAAGAGACCTACAGTGCCCAAGAGACCCAGTACTTC
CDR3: CASSQETYSAQETQYF

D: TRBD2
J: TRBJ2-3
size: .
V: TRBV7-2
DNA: TGTGCCAGCAGCTTAGAAAGCGGGAGCCCCCCAGATACGCAGTATTTT
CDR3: CASSLESGSPPDTQYF

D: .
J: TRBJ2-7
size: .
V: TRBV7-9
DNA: TGTGCCAGCAGCTCGTCTAGCTCCTACGAGCAGTACTTC
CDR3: CASSSSSSYEQYF

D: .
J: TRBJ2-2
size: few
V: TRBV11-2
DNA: TGTGCCAGCAGCCTGGGGGGTGGGAGGGAGCTGTTTTTT
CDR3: CASSLGGGRELFF

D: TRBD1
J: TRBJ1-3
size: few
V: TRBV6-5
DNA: TGTGCCAGCAGCCGTGGGACAGGCTCTGGAAACACCATATATTTT
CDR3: CASSRGTGSGNTIYF

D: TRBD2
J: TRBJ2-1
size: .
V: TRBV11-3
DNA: TGTGCCAGCAGCCCGAGCGGGAGTAAGAACAATGAGCAGTTCTTC
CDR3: CASSPSGSKNNEQFF

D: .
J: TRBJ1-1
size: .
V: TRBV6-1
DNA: TGTGCCAGCAGTGACCGACGCGGGCTCGGGAACACTGAAGCTTTCTTT
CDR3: CASSDRRGLGNTEAFF

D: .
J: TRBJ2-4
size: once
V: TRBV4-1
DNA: TGCGCCAGCAGCCAGAGCGGTGTAGCCAAAAACATTCAGTACTTC
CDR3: CASSQSGVAKNIQYF

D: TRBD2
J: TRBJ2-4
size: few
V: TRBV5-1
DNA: TGCGCCAGCAGCAGTGGACTAGCGGGAGGGAACATTCAGTACTTC
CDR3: CASSSGLAGGNIQYF

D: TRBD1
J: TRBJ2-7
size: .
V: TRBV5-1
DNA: TGCGCCAGCAGCCTGGGGACAGGGACCTACGAGCAGTACTTC
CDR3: CASSLGTGTYEQYF

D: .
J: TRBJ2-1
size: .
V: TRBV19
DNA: TGTGCCAGTACTACAGGTTACGGTGAGCAGTTCTTC
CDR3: CASTTGYGEQFF

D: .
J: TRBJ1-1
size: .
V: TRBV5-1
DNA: TGCGCCAGCAGCTTGACAGGGTCTGAGACTGAAGCTTTCTTT
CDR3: CASSLTGSETEAFF

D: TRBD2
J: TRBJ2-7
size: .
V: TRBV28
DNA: TGTGCCAGCAGTTTAGCAGGGAGCGGGGGCGAGCAGTACTTC
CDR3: CASSLAGSGGEQYF